This TCR beta chain was observed in a study of blood T cell repertoires in COVID-19. The CDR3 contains 18 residues. The trim removed 1 base at V and 5 bases at J, leaving 10 bases unmatched. CDR1 is SGHRS, CDR2 YFSETQ, per germline. Generated by immunoSEQ multiplex PCR, the TCRdb table keeps only in-frame clones and is missing some. The sample contains around 300,000 clones, just over 85% of which appear only once. Sequencing input: peripheral blood. The sequence was obtained from a woman aged 25 to 39 with active or convalescent COVID-19. The rearrangement joins TRBV5-1 to TRBJ2-5; TRBD2 matches at 14 bases. The CDR3 loop is CASSLLGLAGGVPETQYF. CDR3 nucleotide sequence: TGCGCCAGCAGCTTGCTAGGACTAGCGGGGGGAGTACCGGAGACCCAGTACTTC.